This record looks at one T cell receptor beta chain sequence and its context. Germline CDR1 reads SGHDN; CDR2 reads FVKESK. V was clipped by 5 bases and J by 4 bases, with 14 bases between them. The CDR3 totals 15 residues. This record comes from a study of blood T cell repertoires in COVID-19. For the study at large: The analysed material was cDNA or gDNA that came from T cells, B-cell-depleted T cells, or PBMCs.

Authors' methods: Amplified reference gene primers provided the basis for estimating nucleated cell counts. The assay was immunoSEQ multiplex PCR, and TCRdb's table has in-frame clones only and misses some. That table supplies the V and J calls and clone size; D and trimming were determined from the DNA. The sample includes fewer than 250,000 clones, more than 75% seen only once; the top ten take approximately 2.1%. Residents of about two dozen US areas, aged roughly 18 to 89 years, made up the participants. Two negative PCRs, clearance, or symptom resolution were required of recovered Cohort 3 donors.

Source material: PBMCs or T cells enriched from blood (not recorded which). The V and J genes are TRBV14 and TRBJ2-2; maybe TRBD1 (5 bases). This clonotype originated in a woman in her 50s who had recovered from COVID-19. The CDR3 DNA sequence: TGTGCCAGCAGCTCGTGGGGCGGCGGCACCGGGGAGCTGTTTTTT. This gives the protein CASSSWGGGTGELFF.